This TCR beta chain is from a study of blood T cell repertoires in COVID-19. In the study overall: COVID-19 samples, acute and convalescent, were from the United States, Italy and Spain. PBMCs, B-cell-depleted T cells, or T cells provided the cDNA or gDNA that made up the material.

Assay used: immunoSEQ multiplex PCR; TCRdb lists only in-frame clones, some missing. This sample yields under 15,000 clones, of which 78% are seen a single time; under 35% belongs to the top ten. V was pared by 1 base and J by 2 bases, with 12 bases between. The CDR3 loop spans 16 amino acids. The germline CDR1 and CDR2 sequences are SGHTA and FQGNSA. The sequenced material came from peripheral blood. The sequence was collected from a human donor in a cohort sampled during active COVID-19. The chain uses TRBV7-2 and TRBJ1-3, with unresolved D. Written as DNA, the CDR3 is TGTGCCAGCAGCTTAGAGAGGACGGGGACTGGAAACACCATATATTTT. Translating gives CASSLERTGTGNTIYF. Complete variable domain (other parts from reference TRBV7-2 and TRBJ1-3): GAGVSQSPSNKVTEKGKDVELRCDPISGHTALYWYRQSLGQGLEFLIYFQGNSAPDKSGLPSDRFSAERTGGSVSTLTIQRTQQEDSAVYLCASSLERTGTGNTIYFGEGSWLTVV.